These T cell receptor beta chains were read from a single sample in a study of identifying expanded T cells in peripheral blood. Here immunoSEQ multiplex PCR was the method, and the copy in TCRdb shows in-frame clones only, minus some. The sample consists of around 100,000 clones, 80% to 90% of them appearing once. Sequencing was performed on blood. The receptor source for this set is a person between 18 and 69 years old in good health. Each CDR3 is given with its conserved first and last residue. Each record gives: D gene, V gene, J gene, clone size, CDR3 protein, CDR3 DNA. D genes are given only for firm matches. A clone size is listed for some rows: how often the clone was seen (once, few, many), or a class if it is expanded.

-	TRBV29-1	TRBJ2-7	-	CSVQDGSGGYEQYF	TGCAGCGTTCAGGACGGGTCCGGGGGCTACGAGCAGTACTTC
TRBD1	TRBV5-8	TRBJ1-4	few	CASSQDTGDEKLFF	TGCGCCAGCAGCCAGGACACAGGGGACGAAAAACTGTTTTTT
-	TRBV6-5	TRBJ2-4	once	CASSYKGPGNIQYF	TGTGCCAGCAGCTACAAGGGGCCAGGGAACATTCAGTACTTC
-	TRBV7-9	TRBJ1-4	-	CASSLGGRYGTINEKLFF	TGTGCCAGCAGCTTAGGGGGGAGATACGGGACAATTAATGAAAAACTGTTTTTT
-	TRBV19	TRBJ1-2	-	CASNQGLGYGYTF	TGTGCCAGTAATCAGGGACTCGGGTATGGCTACACCTTC
-	TRBV20-1	TRBJ2-7	-	CSASPQYEQYF	TGCAGTGCTAGTCCCCAGTACGAGCAGTACTTC
-	TRBV5-4	TRBJ1-1	-	CASSSATGLEAFF	TGTGCCAGCAGCTCAGCGACCGGGTTAGAGGCTTTCTTT
TRBD1	TRBV27	TRBJ1-1	-	CASSLTDRGDTEAFF	TGTGCCAGCAGTTTAACGGACAGGGGGGACACTGAAGCTTTCTTT
TRBD1	TRBV4-3	TRBJ2-7	-	CASSPGTGSYEQYF	TGCGCCAGCAGCCCCGGGACAGGGTCCTACGAGCAGTACTTC
-	TRBV6-5	TRBJ2-1	-	CASSSPPYNEQFF	TGTGCCAGCAGTTCACCCCCTTACAATGAGCAGTTCTTC
TRBD2	TRBV11-2	TRBJ2-7	once	CASSLEFDSGGVKNEQYF	TGTGCCAGCAGCTTAGAATTTGATAGCGGGGGAGTTAAAAACGAGCAGTACTTC
-	TRBV7-9	TRBJ2-1	-	CASSGEGNEQFF	TGTGCCAGCAGCGGCGAGGGGAATGAGCAGTTCTTC
-	TRBV4-2	TRBJ1-2	-	CASSGSRVPDIYGYTF	TGTGCCAGCAGTGGATCCCGGGTCCCAGACATCTATGGCTACACCTTC
-	TRBV7-2	TRBJ2-1	once	CASSLALLNNEQFF	TGTGCCAGCAGCTTAGCGCTCCTAAACAATGAGCAGTTCTTC
-	TRBV5-1	TRBJ2-5	-	CASSIDSQETQYF	TGCGCCAGCAGCATTGACAGCCAAGAGACCCAGTACTTC
-	TRBV9	TRBJ2-7	-	CASSVEGSFYEQYF	TGTGCCAGCAGCGTAGAGGGCTCCTTTTACGAGCAGTACTTC
-	TRBV28	TRBJ2-3	-	CASTSGTATDTQYF	TGTGCCAGCACCTCGGGAACGGCCACAGATACGCAGTATTTT
TRBD1	TRBV6-1	TRBJ2-1	-	CASSDRDRGIF	TGTGCCAGCAGTGACCGGGACAGGGGGATCTTC
-	TRBV15	TRBJ1-4	-	CATSRGPNEKLFF	TGTGCCACCAGCAGAGGGCCTAATGAAAAACTGTTTTTT
-	TRBV18	TRBJ1-2	-	CASSPRTRGPAGYGYTF	TGTGCCAGCTCACCGAGGACACGGGGGCCCGCTGGCTATGGCTACACCTTC
-	TRBV6-5	TRBJ1-2	-	CASRTHYGYTF	TGTGCCAGCAGAACACACTATGGCTACACCTTC
-	TRBV2	TRBJ2-1	-	CASSWPTPEQFF	TGTGCCAGCAGCTGGCCGACGCCAGAGCAGTTCTTC
TRBD1	TRBV14	TRBJ2-7	once	CASSQGTGLPYEQYF	TGTGCCAGCAGCCAAGGGACAGGGTTGCCCTACGAGCAGTACTTC
TRBD2	TRBV4-3	TRBJ2-3	-	CASSQEIHAGGNTQYF	TGCGCCAGCAGCCAAGAAATTCATGCGGGGGGGAATACGCAGTATTTT
-	TRBV29-1	TRBJ1-2	-	CSVEGGDTYGYTF	TGCAGCGTTGAAGGAGGGGACACCTATGGCTACACCTTC
-	TRBV7-8	TRBJ1-6	-	CASSLAPGQGFGNSPLHF	TGTGCCAGCAGCTTAGCACCGGGACAAGGCTTCGGTAATTCACCCCTCCACTTT
-	TRBV6-5	TRBJ1-1	-	CASSPQGVWNTEAFF	TGTGCCAGCAGTCCCCAGGGTGTTTGGAACACTGAAGCTTTCTTT
TRBD1	TRBV29-1	TRBJ2-5	-	CSVGQEKRTQYF	TGCAGCGTGGGACAGGAGAAGAGAACCCAGTACTTC
TRBD2	TRBV11-2	TRBJ2-3	-	CASSSPVSTSGGVTTQYF	TGTGCCAGCAGCTCTCCCGTATCGACTAGCGGGGGGGTGACTACGCAGTATTTT
TRBD2	TRBV9	TRBJ2-7	-	CASSVEAGRSYEQYF	TGTGCCAGCAGCGTAGAAGCGGGGCGCTCCTACGAGCAGTACTTC
-	TRBV7-9	TRBJ1-3	-	CASSETSSGNTIYF	TGTGCCAGCAGCGAAACTAGCTCTGGAAACACCATATATTTT
TRBD2	TRBV18	TRBJ2-3	-	CASSRLAGGPGTDTQYF	TGTGCCAGCTCACGGCTAGCGGGGGGGCCGGGCACAGATACGCAGTATTTT
-	TRBV6-1	TRBJ1-1	-	CASRRDTNTEAFF	TGTGCCAGCAGGCGGGACACCAACACTGAAGCTTTCTTT
TRBD1	TRBV9	TRBJ1-2	-	CASSATDRGYGYTF	TGTGCCAGCAGCGCAACCGACAGGGGGTATGGCTACACCTTC
TRBD2	TRBV6-4	TRBJ2-2	-	CASPNRGGENTGELFF	TGTGCCAGTCCCAACCGCGGGGGGGAGAACACCGGGGAGCTGTTTTTT
-	TRBV5-1	TRBJ1-4	-	CASSLRGGYEKLFF	TGCGCCAGCAGCTTGAGGGGAGGGTATGAAAAACTGTTTTTT
TRBD2	TRBV19	TRBJ2-2	once	CASSPTSDLTGELFF	TGTGCCAGTAGCCCGACTAGCGATCTGACCGGGGAGCTGTTTTTT
-	TRBV5-4	TRBJ2-3	once	CASSHAGASTDTQYF	TGTGCCAGCAGCCACGCGGGGGCCTCCACAGATACGCAGTATTTT
-	TRBV2	TRBJ1-3	few	CASKGPPSGNTIYF	TGTGCCAGCAAAGGTCCCCCATCTGGAAACACCATATATTTT
TRBD1	TRBV27	TRBJ1-5	-	CASSLRGQGDQPQHF	TGTGCCAGCAGCCTTAGGGGACAGGGAGATCAGCCCCAGCATTTT
TRBD2	TRBV7-2	TRBJ2-1	-	CASSLGGQRGGSLWDEQFF	TGTGCCAGCAGCTTAGGTGGGCAGCGGGGGGGCTCTCTATGGGATGAGCAGTTCTTC
TRBD1	TRBV20-1	TRBJ2-1	few	CQGVSYNEQFF	TGCCAGGGGGTCTCCTACAATGAGCAGTTCTTC
-	TRBV19	TRBJ1-2	-	CASSIGTGQANYGYTF	TGTGCCAGTAGTATAGGAACCGGGCAAGCTAACTATGGCTACACCTTC
-	TRBV5-1	TRBJ1-3	-	CASSLRPRGDTIYF	TGCGCCAGCAGCCTGAGACCGCGCGGAGACACCATATATTTT
TRBD2	TRBV5-6	TRBJ2-1	-	CASSDGPSGGFREQFF	TGTGCCAGCAGCGATGGGCCCAGCGGGGGGTTTCGCGAGCAGTTCTTC
TRBD1	TRBV5-1	TRBJ1-1	medium-sized	CASSYGQGAEAFF	TGCGCCAGCAGCTATGGACAGGGCGCTGAAGCTTTCTTT
-	TRBV5-1	TRBJ2-1	-	CASSFLGALYNEQFF	TGCGCCAGCAGCTTTCTGGGGGCCCTCTACAATGAGCAGTTCTTC
-	TRBV25-1	TRBJ1-1	-	CASSGTVNTEAFF	TGTGCCAGCAGTGGGACAGTGAACACTGAAGCTTTCTTT
TRBD2	TRBV4-3	TRBJ2-1	-	CASGPGTSGGKSSYNEQFF	TGCGCCAGCGGTCCAGGGACTAGCGGGGGAAAAAGCTCCTACAATGAGCAGTTCTTC
-	TRBV2	TRBJ1-2	-	CASSESRTAYGYTF	TGTGCCAGCAGTGAGTCCAGGACGGCCTATGGCTACACCTTC
-	TRBV20-1	TRBJ2-7	once	CSAPWGYEQYF	TGCAGTGCTCCCTGGGGCTACGAGCAGTACTTC
TRBD1	TRBV29-1	TRBJ1-2	-	CSVESRDRSYTF	TGCAGCGTTGAGTCGAGGGACAGGAGCTACACCTTC
-	TRBV4-3	TRBJ1-1	-	CASSQVGVSYEAFF	TGCGCCAGCAGCCAAGTCGGGGTAAGTTATGAAGCTTTCTTT
TRBD2	TRBV7-7	TRBJ2-1	-	CASSPGGSSIGNEQFF	TGTGCCAGCAGCCCGGGGGGGTCCTCCATCGGGAATGAGCAGTTCTTC
-	TRBV7-2	TRBJ2-4	-	CASSIRTGRDIQYF	TGTGCCAGCAGCATTCGGACAGGGAGGGACATTCAGTACTTC